A single sample is the source of the 24 T cell receptor beta chains below, sequenced in a study of CD8 T cells in Susac syndrome (dated by TCRdb to between 2018 and 2021). Receptors were amplified or captured by the immunoSEQ multiplex PCR assay. RNA was extracted using the RNeasy kit, and roughly 0.5 to 1 ug of the RNA was reverse transcribed with random hexamers. The public reads were run again by TCRdb, first through fastp at Q25 and then through MiXCR, and only productive beta chains were kept. Every entry covers one CDR3 protein and lists the most common genes and DNA from its rows. The sample includes some 160,000 distinct CDR3 sequences, with 90% to 95% observed a single time. The ten largest clonotypes hold 0.15% to 0.2% of the sample. The sequencing input was CD8+ T cells from PBMCs. The origin of the receptors is a human donor with multiple sclerosis.

The chain uses TRBV14 and TRBJ1-6; the match to TRBD1 covers 10 bases. With V trimmed by 6 bases and J by 10 bases, 6 bases remained unmatched. The CDR3 length is 14 residues. Germline V gene lookup returns CDR1 SGHDN and CDR2 FVKESK. CDR3 sequence reads: CASRGQGFFSPLHF. The CDR3 DNA follows: TGTGCCAGCAGGGGACAGGGGTTTTTCTCACCCCTCCACTTT. The whole variable domain, remainder taken from reference TRBV14 and TRBJ1-6, is EAGVTQFPSHSVIEKGQTVTLRCDPISGHDNLYWYRRVMGKEIKFLLHFVKESKQDESGMPNNRFLAERTGGTYSTLKVQPAELEDSGVYFCASRGQGFFSPLHFGNGTRLTVT.

This chain links TRBV12-3 or TRBV12-4 with TRBJ2-2; D is perhaps TRBD2 (5 bases). CDR3 size: 13 residues. Trimming removed 4 bases from V and 4 bases from J, with 7 bases in between. The CDR3 bases are TGTGCCAGCAGTTCAGGACTCACCGGGGAGCTGTTTTTT. Protein product: CASSSGLTGELFF.

The chain links TRBV30 to TRBJ2-1, with D perhaps being TRBD1 or TRBD2 (5 bases each). The CDR3 sequence is 15 residues long. Germline CDR1 reads GTSNPN; CDR2 reads SVGIG (reference sequence). The V end lost 0 bases, the J end lost 7 bases, and 16 bases lay between the germline ends. The CDR3 DNA reads TGTGCCTGGAGTGTAGAGGGGCTCTGGGGGAATGAGCAGTTCTTC. Encoded protein: CAWSVEGLWGNEQFF.

This clonotype is a singleton in its sample. The rearrangement joins TRBV7-8 to TRBJ2-7; TRBD1 aligns across 8 bases. V gave up 5 bases and J gave up 3 bases; unmatched junction bases: 6. This CDR3 region has 14 residues. The germline V gene has CDR1 SGHVS and CDR2 FQNEAQ. The CDR3 loop reads CASSAGGTRYEQYF. The CDR3 nucleotides are TGTGCCAGCAGCGCAGGGGGCACCCGCTACGAGCAGTACTTC.

The gene calls are TRBV27 and TRBJ2-5; 8 bases are shared with TRBD2. The CDR3 has 17 amino acids. After removal of 5 bases from V and 5 bases from J, the junction contained 16 bases not matched to a gene. The V gene's germline CDR1 is MNHEY and CDR2 SMNVEV (reference sequence). For the CDR3, the DNA is TGTGCCAGCAGTCCCATAGCGGGGTCGGAGCCATGGGAGACCCAGTACTTC. Its protein is CASSPIAGSEPWETQYF.

The genes are TRBV2 and TRBJ1-2, with D hard to call. Germline V lookup: CDR1 SNHLY, CDR2 FYNNEI. Between the trimmed V and J ends, which lost 6 bases and 0 bases, there was a span of 11 bases. The CDR3 is made up of 14 amino acids. The CDR3 bases are TGTGCCAGCAGAGTATCCCCAGCTAACTATGGCTACACCTTC. This codes for CASRVSPANYGYTF. Filled out from reference TRBV2 and TRBJ1-2, the complete variable domain reads EPEVTQTPSHQVTQMGQEVILRCVPISNHLYFYWYRQILGQKVEFLVSFYNNEISEKSEIFDDQFSVERPDGSNFTLKIRSTKLEDSAMYFCASRVSPANYGYTFGSGTRLTVV.

This clonotype is a singleton in its sample. J is TRBJ1-1 and V is TRBV5-1; no reliable D call. Trimming cost V 4 bases and J 1 base, with 14 bases left between them. The CDR3 has 15 amino acids. The germline V gene has CDR1 SGHRS and CDR2 YFSETQ. This CDR3 reads CASSPGSVPNTEAFF. As DNA, the CDR3 is TGCGCCAGCAGCCCCGGATCAGTCCCGAACACTGAAGCTTTCTTT.

This clonotype was recorded a few times. The chain is built from TRBV29-1 and TRBJ2-5, with D possibly being TRBD2 (5 bases). The germline CDR1 and CDR2 sequences are SQVTM and ANQGSEA. V was trimmed by 7 bases and J by 4 bases, leaving 16 bases between them. The CDR3 extends over 13 amino acids. CDR3 in DNA: TGCAGCGCTAGACGCTCCGGAGGAGAGACCCAGTACTTC. Amino acid sequence: CSARRSGGETQYF.

V and J are TRBV2 and TRBJ2-3, with D hard to call. Germline CDR1 is SNHLY and CDR2 is FYNNEI. This CDR3 contains 14 residues. V lost 7 bases and J lost 5, with 16 bases in between. CDR3 protein: CASTPLLSGDTQYF. In nucleotides, the CDR3 is TGTGCCAGCACACCCCTCCTCAGTGGAGATACGCAGTATTTT.

This clonotype was counted only a few times. The chain links TRBV5-6 to TRBJ2-5; possible D gene TRBD2, 6 bases. V gave up 0 bases and J gave up 5 bases, with 8 bases separating them. CDR1 and CDR2 from the germline V gene are SGHDT and YYEEEE. CDR3 length equals 13 residues. The CDR3 loop reads CASSLVRGETQYF. The CDR3, as DNA: TGTGCCAGCAGCTTGGTCCGGGGGGAGACCCAGTACTTC.

The chain is built from TRBV12-3 or TRBV12-4 and TRBJ2-5; D uncertain. The germline V and J ends were trimmed by 7 bases and 2 bases, with 20 bases remaining between them. The CDR3 is 16 amino acids. CDR3 bases: TGTGCCAGCACCCCTCGCCGGGCAGGAGTACAAGAGACCCAGTACTTC. Translated, it gives CASTPRRAGVQETQYF.

The chain combines TRBV28 with TRBJ2-7; 9 bases are a match to TRBD1. This CDR3 region has 17 residues. Losses at the gene ends were 5 bases for V and 7 bases for J; bases not matched to a gene: 18. In germline, CDR1 is MDHEN, CDR2 SYDVKM. As DNA, the CDR3 is TGTGCCAGCAGTCAAATTGCCGGGACAGGGCTTATCTGGGAGCAGTACTTC. It encodes CASSQIAGTGLIWEQYF.

CDR3 loop: CASSYRVVGYGYTF. CDR3 DNA: TGTGCCAGCAGTTACAGGGTCGTCGGCTATGGCTACACCTTC. J is TRBJ1-2 and V is TRBV27, with D possibly being TRBD1 (6 bases). The CDR3 is made up of 14 amino acids. CDR1 is MNHEY and CDR2 is SMNVEV in the germline V gene (reference sequence). V dropped 4 bases and J dropped 4 bases, with 13 bases sitting between them.

The rearrangement joins TRBV28 to TRBJ2-3; D is perhaps TRBD2 (6 bases). Trimming took 3 bases from V and 2 from J, leaving 12 bases between them. The germline CDR1 and CDR2 sequences are MDHEN and SYDVKM. The CDR3 totals 15 residues. The CDR3 here is CASSFQVGLTDTQYF. CDR3 DNA: TGTGCCAGCAGTTTCCAGGTGGGACTCACAGATACGCAGTATTTT.

This chain links TRBV21-1 with TRBJ2-3. TRBV21-1 is assigned pseudogene status. There are 13 residues in the CDR3. Here the CDR3 reads CASNTGDRDTQYF. Here the CDR3 DNA reads TGTGCCAGCAACACAGGGGATCGAGATACGCAGTATTTT.

This clonotype was counted once. The gene calls are TRBV28 and TRBJ2-4; D is possibly TRBD2 (5 bases). Germline-derived CDR1 and CDR2 are MDHEN and SYDVKM. This CDR3 spans 15 amino acids. Trimming left V 6 bases short and J 5 bases short, with 17 bases between. The CDR3, as DNA: TGTGCCAGCAGCCCGGACTGGAACATTCAAAACATTCAGTACTTC. Its protein is CASSPDWNIQNIQYF.

The J gene is TRBJ1-5, the V gene TRBV27; 9 bases are a match to TRBD1. The germline CDR1 and CDR2 sequences are MNHEY and SMNVEV (reference sequence). J lost 7 bases, V lost 5 bases, and 6 bases had no gene match. This CDR3 contains 14 residues. The CDR3 nucleotides are TGTGCCAGCAGTCCAAGGACAGGGGACCAGCCCCAGCATTTT. Residues: CASSPRTGDQPQHF.

The chain uses TRBV3-1 and TRBJ2-4; D tentatively reads TRBD1 or TRBD2 (5 bases each). Trimming took off 4 bases at V and 4 bases at J, with 14 bases between the two ends. Germline CDR1 reads LGHDT; CDR2 reads YNNKEL (reference sequence). The CDR3 is 15 residues long. The CDR3 nucleotides read TGTGCCAGCAGCCCCAGGGTCTCGGGAAAAAACATTCAGTACTTC. This translates into CASSPRVSGKNIQYF. Drawing the rest from reference TRBV3-1 and TRBJ2-4, the complete variable domain is DTAVSQTPKYLVTQMGNDKSIKCEQNLGHDTMYWYKQDSKKFLKIMFSYNNKELIINETVPNRFSPKSPDKAHLNLHINSLELGDSAVYFCASSPRVSGKNIQYFGAGTRLSVL.

This chain's CDR3 is CASSTMGHNEQFF. In DNA form, the CDR3 reads TGTGCCAGCAGTACGATGGGCCACAATGAGCAGTTCTTC. The chain joins TRBV27 to TRBJ2-1; D gene ambiguous. Germline loops: CDR1 MNHEY, CDR2 SMNVEV (reference sequence). The length of the CDR3 is 13 residues. Trimming pared 5 bases from V and 5 bases from J, leaving 10 bases between.

The chain employs TRBV3-1 and TRBJ2-3; 8 nucleotides agree with TRBD2. The CDR3 runs 16 residues. The V gene's germline CDR1 is LGHDT and CDR2 YNNKEL (reference sequence). Losses at the gene ends were 1 base for V and 3 bases for J; bases not matched to a gene: 6. CDR3 loop: CASSQVMASGTDTQYF. The DNA of the CDR3 is TGTGCCAGCAGCCAAGTGATGGCTAGCGGGACAGATACGCAGTATTTT.

This chain uses TRBV13 with TRBJ2-5; D uncertain. This CDR3 contains 14 residues. CDR1 and CDR2 (germline): PRHDT, FYEKMQ (reference sequence). Between the trimmed V and J ends, which lost 5 bases and 3 bases, there was a span of 13 bases. CDR3 loop: CASSPSPREETQYF. CDR3 DNA sequence: TGTGCCAGCAGCCCCAGCCCCCGAGAAGAGACCCAGTACTTC. Combining the CDR3 with reference TRBV13 and TRBJ2-5 gives the whole variable domain AAGVIQSPRHLIKEKRETATLKCYPIPRHDTVYWYQQGPGQDPQFLISFYEKMQSDKGSIPDRFSAQQFSDYHSELNMSSLELGDSALYFCASSPSPREETQYFGPGTRLLVL.

The chain combines TRBV20-1 with TRBJ2-7; D is perhaps TRBD2 (6 bases). CDR3 size: 13 residues. Trimming removed 1 base at V and 0 bases at J, with 7 bases between. Germline loops: CDR1 DFQATT, CDR2 SNEGSKA (reference sequence). In nucleotides, the CDR3 is TGCAGTGCTAGAGTAGCGGCCTCCTACGAGCAGTACTTC. Amino acids: CSARVAASYEQYF.

The chain carries TRBV5-4 and TRBJ2-7, with a tentative D call TRBD2 (5 bases). The germline gives CDR1 SGHNT, CDR2 YYREEE (reference sequence). V was shortened by 4 bases and J by 5 bases, with 22 bases between the two germline ends. There are 16 residues in the CDR3. The CDR3 is CASSPGLTDSVNEQYF. DNA of the CDR3: TGTGCCAGCAGCCCAGGACTCACAGACTCTGTGAACGAGCAGTACTTC.

This chain links TRBV20-1 with TRBJ2-5; 9 bases match TRBD2. There are 14 residues in the CDR3. The V segment lost 5 bases and the J segment 3 bases; nucleotides outside the gene matches: 7. Germline V gene sequence: CDR1 DFQATT, CDR2 SNEGSKA (reference sequence). CDR3 nucleotide sequence: TGCAGTGCTCCGACTAGCGGTTTAGAAGAGACCCAGTACTTC. Protein: CSAPTSGLEETQYF.